The present TCR beta chain was sequenced within a study of cytomegalovirus exposure and HLA in healthy donors. Germline CDR1 SEHNR, CDR2 FQNEAQ (reference sequence). This CDR3 is 15 amino acids long. V shed 5 bases, J shed 3 bases, and the junction held 9 bases outside the gene matches. Amplification used 60 Vbeta primers and 13 Jbeta primers. How the authors handled the data: About 10 million of around 85 million unique TCR beta chains were shared, per a later count. The data were produced by immunoSEQ multiplex PCR, yet TCRdb's version contains in-frame clones alone and is incomplete. V, J and clone size reflect that table, while D and trimming were determined from the DNA. The sample has roughly 100,000 clones; around 86% are singletons. Unrecorded immune exposures were likely, despite nominal health at sampling.

The clonotype was recovered from a man aged 30 to 39 in good health and CMV-seropositive. Sequenced: PBMCs. The chain links TRBV7-9 to TRBJ2-5; 7 nucleotides align to TRBD1. This CDR3 reads CASSPPRDREETQYF. The CDR3 DNA reads as TGTGCCAGCAGCCCCCCCCGGGACAGAGAAGAGACCCAGTACTTC.